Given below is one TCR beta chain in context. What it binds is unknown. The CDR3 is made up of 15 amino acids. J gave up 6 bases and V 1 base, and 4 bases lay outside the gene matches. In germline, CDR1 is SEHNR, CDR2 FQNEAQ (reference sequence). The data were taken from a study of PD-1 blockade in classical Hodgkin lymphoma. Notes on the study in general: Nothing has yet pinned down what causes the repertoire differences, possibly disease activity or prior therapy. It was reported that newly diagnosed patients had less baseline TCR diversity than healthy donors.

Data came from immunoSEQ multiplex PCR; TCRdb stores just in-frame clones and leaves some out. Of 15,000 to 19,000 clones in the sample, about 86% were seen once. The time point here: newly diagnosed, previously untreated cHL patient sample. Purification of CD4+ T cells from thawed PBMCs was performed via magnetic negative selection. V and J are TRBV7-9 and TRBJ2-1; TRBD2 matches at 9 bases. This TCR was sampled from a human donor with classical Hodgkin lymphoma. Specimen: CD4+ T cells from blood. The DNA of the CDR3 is TGTGCCAGCAGCTTAGGGACTAGCGTGGCCAATGAGCAGTTCTTC. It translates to CASSLGTSVANEQFF.